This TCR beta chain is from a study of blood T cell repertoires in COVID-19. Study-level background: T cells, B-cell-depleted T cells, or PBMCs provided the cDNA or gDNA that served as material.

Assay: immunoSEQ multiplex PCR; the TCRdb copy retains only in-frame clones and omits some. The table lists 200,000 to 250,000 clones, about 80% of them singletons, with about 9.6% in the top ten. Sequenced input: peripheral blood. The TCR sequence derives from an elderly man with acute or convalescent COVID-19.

The CDR3 loop is CAISEWTGGLYNEQFF. As DNA, the CDR3 is TGTGCCATCAGTGAGTGGACAGGGGGACTCTACAATGAGCAGTTCTTC. This chain joins TRBV10-3 and TRBJ2-1; 10 bases match TRBD1. The CDR3 length is 16 residues. After removal of 1 base from V and 3 bases from J, the junction contained 3 bases not matched to a gene. Germline CDR1 and CDR2: ENHRY and SYGVKD.